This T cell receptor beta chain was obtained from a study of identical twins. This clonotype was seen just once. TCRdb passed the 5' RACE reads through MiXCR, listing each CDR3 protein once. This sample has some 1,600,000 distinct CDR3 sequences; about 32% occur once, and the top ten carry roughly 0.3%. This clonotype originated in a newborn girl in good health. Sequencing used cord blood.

The CDR3 bases are TGTGCCTGGATAGGTTCGTCCTACGAGCAGTACTTC. Translated: CAWIGSSYEQYF. The chain employs TRBV30 and TRBJ2-7; D not certain. Trimming took off 4 bases at V and 1 base at J, with 8 bases between the two ends. The CDR3 loop spans 12 amino acids. Germline values: CDR1 GTSNPN, CDR2 SVGIG (reference sequence).